The 17 T cell receptor beta chains presented below share a single source sample, sequenced in a study of tumor-infiltrating lymphocytes in localized non-small cell lung cancer. The assay was immunoSEQ multiplex PCR, and TCRdb's table has in-frame clones only and misses some. The profile shows approximately 13,000 clones, more than 60% of them singletons. What was sequenced was lung tumor tissue. These receptors originate from a human donor with non-small cell lung cancer.

This clone was found a few times. The chain carries TRBV5-3 and TRBJ1-3; D remains unclear. TRBV5-3 falls under the ORF class, with uncertain function. This CDR3 contains 14 residues. V lost 0 bases and J 4 bases, leaving 8 bases between the germline ends. The CDR3 loop is CARSLAMRGNTIYF. DNA of the CDR3: TGTGCCAGAAGCTTGGCCATGAGGGGAAACACCATATATTTT.

The chain employs TRBV27 and TRBJ2-1, with 13 nucleotides matching TRBD2. The germline V gene has CDR1 MNHEY and CDR2 SMNVEV (reference sequence). There are 17 residues in the CDR3. V was pared by 5 bases and J by 8 bases, with 12 bases of the junction left unmatched. CDR3 sequence (DNA): TGTGCCAGCAGTCCCCCCCCGGGACTAGCGGGGAACCATGAGCAGTTCTTC. It translates to CASSPPPGLAGNHEQFF.

The chain carries TRBV5-1 and TRBJ2-2, with 8 bases that match TRBD1. The germline V gene encodes CDR1 SGHRS and CDR2 YFSETQ. The J segment lost 5 bases and the V segment lost 1 base, leaving 4 bases of the junction unmatched. The CDR3 length is 15 residues. The CDR3 here is CASSLQGASTGELFF. Here the CDR3 DNA reads TGCGCCAGCAGCTTGCAGGGGGCAAGTACCGGGGAGCTGTTTTTT.

This sequence joins TRBV11-1 and TRBJ1-2; TRBD1 matches 9 bases. Germline CDR1 is SGHAT and CDR2 is FQDESV (reference sequence). After removal of 4 bases from V and 2 bases from J, the junction contained 5 bases not matched to a gene. The CDR3 has 15 amino acids. The chain's CDR3 is CASSSDRGGNYGYTF. CDR3 DNA: TGTGCCAGCAGCTCGGACAGGGGAGGGAACTATGGCTACACCTTC.

The chain links TRBV18 to TRBJ1-2; D may be TRBD1 (6 bases). Per germline, CDR1 KGHSH and CDR2 LQKENI. This CDR3 contains 13 residues. V gave up 1 base and J gave up 6 bases, with 9 bases separating them. CDR3 protein: CASSPQKGDGYTF. The CDR3 DNA reads TGTGCCAGCTCACCACAAAAGGGGGATGGCTACACCTTC.

This clone was counted only a few times. Here the CDR3 DNA reads TGTGCCAGCAGCTTAGTTCGATCCCTCAGAGCTGAAGCTTTCTTT. It translates to CASSLVRSLRAEAFF. V gene TRBV11-2 combines with J gene TRBJ1-1; D remains unclear. The germline V and J ends were trimmed by 1 base and 6 bases, with 15 bases remaining between them. Germline-derived CDR1 and CDR2 are SGHAT and FQNNGV. CDR3 length: 15 amino acids.

This sequence joins TRBV18 and TRBJ2-2; TRBD2 matches 7 bases. Trimming cost V 2 bases and J 1 base; bases outside gene matches: 4. The CDR3 runs 16 residues. Germline values: CDR1 KGHSH, CDR2 LQKENI. Written as DNA, the CDR3 is TGTGCCAGCTCACCATTTGCGGGGGTGAACACCGGGGAGCTGTTTTTT. This codes for CASSPFAGVNTGELFF.

The V and J genes are TRBV19 and TRBJ2-7, with D perhaps given as TRBD1 or TRBD2 (5 bases each). Germline-derived CDR1 and CDR2 are LNHDA and SQIVND (reference sequence). V lost 3 bases to trimming and J lost 2 bases, with 11 bases between them. The CDR3 consists of 14 residues. The CDR3 protein is CASSIGTSAYEQYF. The CDR3 coding sequence is TGTGCCAGTAGTATTGGGACCTCCGCCTACGAGCAGTACTTC.

This clone has just a few counts. The rearrangement links TRBV29-1 to TRBJ1-1; D is perhaps TRBD1 (5 bases). V lost 4 bases and J lost 2, with 8 bases in between. CDR1 and CDR2 (germline): SQVTM, ANQGSEA. This CDR3 is built from 12 residues. The CDR3 sequence is CSVAQGNTEAFF. CDR3 in DNA: TGCAGCGTTGCCCAGGGCAACACTGAAGCTTTCTTT.

The count of this clone is one. This chain connects TRBV7-2 to TRBJ2-4, with D hard to call. The CDR3 is made up of 16 amino acids. Germline V gives CDR1 SGHTA, CDR2 FQGNSA. With 7 bases removed from V and 0 bases from J, the gap between germline ends came to 16 bases. CDR3 bases: TGTGCCAGCACCGACCCTTTGACGGGAGCCAAAAACATTCAGTACTTC. Protein product: CASTDPLTGAKNIQYF.

The V gene is TRBV18, the J gene TRBJ2-5; 8 nucleotides agree with TRBD1. The last part of the DNA fits TRBJ2-7 better; the J call may be wrong. Looked up from germline, CDR1 is KGHSH and CDR2 is LQKENI. This CDR3 has 15 residues. In DNA, the CDR3 is TGTGCCAGCTCACAGAGTTCAGGGGGCGTCTACGAGCAGTACTTC. Protein: CASSQSSGGVYEQYF.

The chain combines TRBV15 with TRBJ2-2; a weak D match, TRBD1 (6 bases). This CDR3 spans 15 amino acids. Trimming took off 4 bases at V and 0 bases at J, with 9 bases between the two ends. Germline values: CDR1 LNHNV, CDR2 YYDKDF (reference sequence). The CDR3 spells CATSNRVSNTGELFF. CDR3 sequence (DNA): TGTGCCACCAGCAACAGGGTTTCGAACACCGGGGAGCTGTTTTTT. Complete variable domain (other parts from reference TRBV15 and TRBJ2-2): DAMVIQNPRYQVTQFGKPVTLSCSQTLNHNVMYWYQQKSSQAPKLLFHYYDKDFNNEADTPDNFQSRRPNTSFCFLDIRSPGLGDTAMYLCATSNRVSNTGELFFGEGSRLTVL.

A few counts support this clone. J is TRBJ2-7 and V is TRBV5-1; D is perhaps TRBD1 (5 bases). Germline V gives CDR1 SGHRS, CDR2 YFSETQ. The CDR3 spans 13 residues. Trimming removed 6 bases at V and 0 bases at J, with 10 bases between. The CDR3 loop reads CASNLQDSYEQYF. In DNA form, the CDR3 reads TGCGCCAGCAATCTACAGGACTCCTACGAGCAGTACTTC.

This chain uses TRBV5-1 with TRBJ2-3; no definite D call. The CDR3 consists of 13 residues. Trimming stripped 4 bases from V and 3 bases from J, with 9 bases between. Germline loops: CDR1 SGHRS, CDR2 YFSETQ. The CDR3 bases are TGCGCCAGCAGCGGGATAGGGACAGATACGCAGTATTTT. Protein sequence: CASSGIGTDTQYF. The whole variable domain, remainder taken from reference TRBV5-1 and TRBJ2-3, is KAGVTQTPRYLIKTRGQQVTLSCSPISGHRSVSWYQQTPGQGLQFLFEYFSETQRNKGNFPGRFSGRQFSNSRSEMNVSTLELGDSALYLCASSGIGTDTQYFGPGTRLTVL.

This clone has only a few counts. The CDR3 is CASSLRRGSNEKLFF. CDR3 coding DNA: TGTGCCAGCAGTTTAAGGCGCGGTTCTAATGAAAAACTGTTTTTT. The chain employs TRBV27 and TRBJ1-4; D gene uncertain. Germline CDR1 is MNHEY and CDR2 is SMNVEV (reference sequence). V was pared by 2 bases and J by 3 bases, with 10 bases between. The CDR3 runs to 15 residues.

CDR3 nucleotides: TGTGCCACCCGCCCCGGACCCAGTGAAGGGACAGATACGCAGTATTTT. It codes for CATRPGPSEGTDTQYF. The J gene is TRBJ2-3, the V gene TRBV4-2; D uncertain. The CDR3 totals 16 residues. Looked up from germline, CDR1 is LGHNA and CDR2 is YNFKEQ. The ends were cut back, 10 bases at V and 3 bases at J, with 23 bases in the middle.

This rearrangement joins TRBV4-1 to TRBJ2-1; weak D call: TRBD2 (7 bases). The CDR3 runs to 16 residues. Germline loops: CDR1 MGHRA, CDR2 YSYEKL. V lost 1 base and J 6 bases, leaving 16 bases between the germline ends. The CDR3 loop reads CASSQGWGGQSNEQFF. The CDR3 DNA reads as TGCGCCAGCAGCCAAGGTTGGGGGGGCCAATCCAATGAGCAGTTCTTC.